These 16 T cell receptor beta chains were all obtained from the same sample, sequenced in a study of blood T cells in healthy people across ages. With a J-beta primer mix and a sample-barcoded 5' primer, a second PCR ran 7 to 11 cycles. Each CDR3 protein gets one entry after TCRdb re-called the 5' RACE reads with MiXCR. The table has 1.2 million to 1.5 million distinct CDR3 sequences, 59% seen once. Sequencing was carried out using blood. These receptors all come from a man between 18 and 35 years old in good health.

The chain is built from TRBV20-1 and TRBJ2-7; 8 bases map to TRBD2. Germline V gene sequence: CDR1 DFQATT, CDR2 SNEGSKA (reference sequence). V gave up 4 bases and J gave up 2 bases; unmatched junction bases: 10. The CDR3 runs 15 residues. The CDR3 loop is CSANPPRLAPYEQYF. The CDR3 DNA is TGCAGTGCTAACCCACCCCGACTAGCGCCCTACGAGCAGTACTTC.

This clonotype was seen repeatedly, ten times or more. The chain is built from TRBV7-2 and TRBJ2-5, with TRBD2 as a possible D gene (7 bases). This CDR3 comprises 14 residues. The V and J ends lost 0 bases and 5 bases respectively, with 10 bases between them. Germline CDR1 and CDR2: SGHTA and FQGNSA. In nucleotides, the CDR3 is TGTGCCAGCAGCTTAGCGGGGGGGCCGGAGACCCAGTACTTC. Translating it yields CASSLAGGPETQYF.

This clonotype came up a few times. This chain uses TRBV4-1 with TRBJ1-2, with a possible D match to TRBD1 (6 bases). Germline V gene sequence: CDR1 MGHRA, CDR2 YSYEKL. The CDR3 is made up of 13 amino acids. V lost 3 bases, J lost 6 bases, and 11 bases lay in between. The CDR3 DNA is TGCGCCAGCAGCCAGACAGGTAGTGATGGCTACACCTTC. As protein: CASSQTGSDGYTF.

In DNA form, the CDR3 reads TGTGCCATCAGTGACGTCCACTCAACGGGGTTTGTTGAGCAGTACTTC. Residues: CAISDVHSTGFVEQYF. The chain combines TRBV10-3 with TRBJ2-7, with D perhaps matching TRBD2 (5 bases). V lost 3 bases to trimming and J lost 7 bases, with 22 bases between them. The CDR3 has 16 residues. CDR1 is ENHRY, CDR2 SYGVKD, per germline.

The rearrangement uses TRBV11-2 and TRBJ2-5; D gene unclear. Per germline, CDR1 SGHAT and CDR2 FQNNGV. V lost 1 base to trimming and J lost 6 bases, with 6 bases between them. CDR3 length: 12 residues. Here the CDR3 DNA reads TGTGCCAGCAGCTTAGGGCCCCAGACCCAGTACTTC. Translated: CASSLGPQTQYF.

This chain connects TRBV3-1 to TRBJ2-3; 8 bases are a match to TRBD2. CDR3 size: 14 residues. Looked up from germline, CDR1 is LGHDT and CDR2 is YNNKEL (reference sequence). V shed 0 bases, J shed 6 bases, and the junction held 2 bases outside the gene matches. CDR3 protein: CASSQDLAGDTQYF. Here the CDR3 DNA reads TGTGCCAGCAGCCAAGATCTAGCGGGTGATACGCAGTATTTT.

The CDR3 bases are TGTGCCAGCAGCAAAAGGGGGACGGCTACGCAGTATTTT. Protein: CASSKRGTATQYF. The rearrangement links TRBV21-1 to TRBJ2-3; the table names TRBD1, a call not compared with the DNA. TRBV21-1 is a known pseudogene. This CDR3 spans 13 amino acids.

The chain uses TRBV15 and TRBJ1-5; 8 positions agree with TRBD1. Germline CDR1 and CDR2: LNHNV and YYDKDF (reference sequence). The CDR3 totals 14 residues. V trimming: 3 bases; J trimming: 4 bases; junction bases outside the gene matches: 2. The CDR3 here is CATSRDRDNQPQHF. DNA for the CDR3: TGTGCCACCAGCAGGGACAGGGATAATCAGCCCCAGCATTTT. The entire variable domain, with the rest obtained from reference TRBV15 and TRBJ1-5, is as follows: DAMVIQNPRYQVTQFGKPVTLSCSQTLNHNVMYWYQQKSSQAPKLLFHYYDKDFNNEADTPDNFQSRRPNTSFCFLDIRSPGLGDTAMYLCATSRDRDNQPQHFGDGTRLSIL.

The genes are TRBV24-1 and TRBJ2-6; 10 bases are a match to TRBD1. Germline CDR1 reads KGHDR; CDR2 reads SFDVKD. J lost 0 bases, V lost 9 bases, and 7 bases had no gene match. The CDR3 has 17 residues. The CDR3: CATAPGTGASGANVLTF. In DNA form, the CDR3 reads TGTGCCACCGCTCCCGGGACAGGGGCCTCTGGGGCCAACGTCCTGACTTTC.

This clonotype came up once. The chain uses TRBV9 and TRBJ2-4; perhaps TRBD1 as D (5 bases). V dropped 7 bases and J dropped 0 bases, with 8 bases sitting between them. The germline gives CDR1 SGDLS, CDR2 YYNGEE. The CDR3 is 13 amino acids. The CDR3 nucleotides read TGTGCCAGCCAAGGGGTAGCCAAAAACATTCAGTACTTC. Protein sequence: CASQGVAKNIQYF.

This rearrangement joins TRBV5-1 to TRBJ1-1; no clear D gene. CDR3 length equals 15 residues. V was shortened by 3 bases and J by 1 base, with 13 bases between the two germline ends. Germline V gene lookup returns CDR1 SGHRS and CDR2 YFSETQ. The CDR3 spells CASSYGVLGNTEAFF. The CDR3 DNA is TGCGCCAGCAGCTACGGAGTGTTGGGGAACACTGAAGCTTTCTTT. Supplemented by reference TRBV5-1 and TRBJ1-1, the full variable domain reads KAGVTQTPRYLIKTRGQQVTLSCSPISGHRSVSWYQQTPGQGLQFLFEYFSETQRNKGNFPGRFSGRQFSNSRSEMNVSTLELGDSALYLCASSYGVLGNTEAFFGQGTRLTVV.

V and J are TRBV20-1 and TRBJ2-7; D might be TRBD1 (6 bases). V lost 4 bases and J lost 4, with 14 bases in between. Germline V CDR1 and CDR2: DFQATT, SNEGSKA (reference sequence). The CDR3 totals 13 residues. CDR3 nucleotide sequence: TGCAGTGCTAAGGGGGATATTCTGTACGAGCAGTACTTC. Translating it yields CSAKGDILYEQYF.

The rearrangement links TRBV29-1 to TRBJ1-4; 10 bases align to TRBD1. Germline loops: CDR1 SQVTM, CDR2 ANQGSEA. V shed 3 bases and J 6 bases; nucleotides not matched to a gene: 7. The CDR3 covers 15 residues. This CDR3 reads CSVERTGTGDEKLFF. In nucleotides, the CDR3 is TGCAGCGTTGAGAGGACCGGGACAGGGGATGAAAAACTGTTTTTT.

J is TRBJ1-5 and V is TRBV2, with TRBD1 matching over 8 bases. The V and J ends lost 2 bases and 7 bases, in that order; junction bases with no gene match: 7. Germline V gives CDR1 SNHLY, CDR2 FYNNEI. The CDR3 is 15 residues long. CDR3 bases: TGTGCCAGCAGTGAACCGACAGGGGCGAGCCAGCCCCAGCATTTT. Its protein is CASSEPTGASQPQHF.

Regarding this clonotype: An end of the junction does not agree with germline; a read error may underlie this. J is TRBJ2-5 and V is TRBV14; no definite D call. This CDR3 has 13 residues. The germline CDR1 and CDR2 sequences are SGHDN and FVKESK. The chain's CDR3 is CTSSQELGETQYF. Written as DNA, the CDR3 is TGTACCAGCAGCCAAGAGTTGGGAGAGACCCAGTACTTC.

The chain employs TRBV30 and TRBJ2-7; possible D gene TRBD1, 6 bases. The CDR3 is 16 residues long. V shed 7 bases and J shed 0 bases, with 22 bases lying between them. The germline V gene encodes CDR1 GTSNPN and CDR2 SVGIG (reference sequence). The CDR3 coding sequence is TGTGCCTTAAGCCCTCCGGGACAACTAACCTCCTACGAGCAGTACTTC. Residues: CALSPPGQLTSYEQYF.